These 21 T cell receptor beta chains were all obtained from the same sample, sequenced in a study of post-analysis software for immune sequencing data. Their cognate antigens are unknown. Unique-molecular-identifier-tagged TCR beta cDNA libraries were used. TCRdb re-analysed the PCR reads in MiXCR, keeping a single row per CDR3 protein. The data contain about 570,000 distinct CDR3 sequences, 30% to 40% of them seen just once; the ten biggest clones take up 4.5% to 7.5%. General study findings and limits: The study found TRBV5-6, TRBV5-1 and TRBV20-1 among a handful of TRBV segments more frequent in patients than controls.

Sequencing was done on a sample of blood. These receptors all stem from a girl aged 2-17 years with multiple sclerosis.

The rearrangement links TRBV5-1 to TRBJ1-1; D is unclear. Per germline, CDR1 SGHRS and CDR2 YFSETQ. V was trimmed by 4 bases and J by 0 bases, leaving 10 bases between them. CDR3 length equals 14 residues. In nucleotides, the CDR3 is TGCGCCAGCAGCCTCAGTTGGATGAACACTGAAGCTTTCTTT. Residues: CASSLSWMNTEAFF.

This clonotype was picked up a small number of times. The gene calls are TRBV3-1 and TRBJ2-1; D uncertain. The CDR3 extends over 12 amino acids. V was pared by 3 bases and J by 6 bases, with 6 bases between. CDR1 and CDR2 (germline): LGHDT, YNNKEL (reference sequence). CDR3 in amino acids: CASSHNANEQFF. CDR3 bases: TGTGCCAGCAGCCACAATGCCAATGAGCAGTTCTTC.

This clonotype was detected a few times. The chain joins TRBV20-1 to TRBJ2-5; D may be TRBD2 (6 bases). This CDR3 is 15 amino acids long. Germline V gene lookup returns CDR1 DFQATT and CDR2 SNEGSKA (reference sequence). V lost 5 bases and J lost 1, with 17 bases in between. The CDR3 coding sequence is TGCAGTGCTCTACGGAGGTCTAGCGCCCAAGAGACCCAGTACTTC. It yields the protein CSALRRSSAQETQYF.

The rearrangement links TRBV9 to TRBJ2-3; no reliable D call. Trimming took off 0 bases at V and 2 bases at J, with 13 bases between the two ends. Germline V lookup: CDR1 SGDLS, CDR2 YYNGEE. There are 16 residues in the CDR3. In DNA form, the CDR3 reads TGTGCCAGCAGCGTAGGCGGCGGCCAATCCACAGATACGCAGTATTTT. Translated: CASSVGGGQSTDTQYF.

Regarding this clonotype: A read error may account for a junction end that differs from germline. The chain links TRBV29-1 to TRBJ1-1; D is perhaps TRBD1 (6 bases). CDR1 is SQVTM and CDR2 is ANQGSEA in the germline V gene. The CDR3 loop spans 13 amino acids. The CDR3 loop reads CSVVRGRFSEAFF. The CDR3 DNA is TGTAGCGTTGTAAGGGGGAGGTTCTCTGAAGCTTTCTTT.

The chain couples TRBV29-1 to TRBJ2-2, with 7 nucleotides matching TRBD1. The CDR3 spans 13 residues. The junction had 5 bases not matched to a gene; V was cut back by 6 bases and J by 4 bases. Germline assignment: CDR1 SQVTM and CDR2 ANQGSEA. The CDR3 sequence: CSVRQGGTGELFF. DNA for the CDR3: TGCAGCGTCCGACAGGGCGGCACCGGGGAGCTGTTTTTT.

This clonotype was counted a few times. The rearrangement joins TRBV15 to TRBJ2-3; 9 nucleotides align to TRBD2. There are 16 residues in the CDR3. Germline assignment: CDR1 LNHNV and CDR2 YYDKDF (reference sequence). V dropped 2 bases and J dropped 0; count of bases not matched to a gene: 3. The CDR3 coding sequence is TGTGCCACCAGCAGACGACTAGCGGAGAGCACAGATACGCAGTATTTT. This codes for CATSRRLAESTDTQYF.

This clonotype was detected once. The rearrangement links TRBV2 to TRBJ1-2; 7 bases fit TRBD1. CDR1 is SNHLY, CDR2 FYNNEI, per germline. The ends lost 4 bases at V and 8 bases at J; junction bases unmatched: 10. The CDR3 contains 14 residues. CDR3 region: CASSGMEGAGGYTF. CDR3 in DNA: TGTGCCAGCAGTGGGATGGAGGGGGCGGGCGGCTACACCTTC. Full variable domain (rest looked up from reference TRBV2 and TRBJ1-2): EPEVTQTPSHQVTQMGQEVILRCVPISNHLYFYWYRQILGQKVEFLVSFYNNEISEKSEIFDDQFSVERPDGSNFTLKIRSTKLEDSAMYFCASSGMEGAGGYTFGSGTRLTVV.

This clonotype was counted between two and nine times. The chain links TRBV7-9 to TRBJ2-3; tentatively, D is TRBD1 or TRBD2 (5 bases each). V was clipped by 1 base and J by 4 bases, with 12 bases between them. The CDR3 loop spans 15 amino acids. Looked up from germline, CDR1 is SEHNR and CDR2 is FQNEAQ (reference sequence). The CDR3 here is CASSLGEWGSDTQYF. CDR3 coding DNA: TGTGCCAGCAGCTTAGGGGAGTGGGGGTCAGATACGCAGTATTTT.

The gene calls are TRBV20-1 and TRBJ2-3; D remains ambiguous. Germline V lookup: CDR1 DFQATT, CDR2 SNEGSKA (reference sequence). Trimming stripped 5 bases from V and 4 bases from J, with 13 bases between. This CDR3 contains 13 residues. The CDR3 region is CSARAPHADTQYF. CDR3 bases: TGCAGTGCTCGGGCCCCGCACGCAGATACGCAGTATTTT.

The chain is built from TRBV20-1 and TRBJ2-1, with TRBD1 matching over 10 bases. J lost 6 bases, V lost 5 bases, and 10 bases had no gene match. The CDR3 sequence is 15 residues long. Germline CDR1 reads DFQATT; CDR2 reads SNEGSKA (reference sequence). The CDR3, as DNA: TGCAGTGCTCCCCGTTCGACAGGGGGCCTCAATGAGCAGTTCTTC. This sequence encodes CSAPRSTGGLNEQFF.

A few counts support this clonotype. This chain links TRBV10-3 with TRBJ2-7; weak D call: TRBD2 (7 bases). This CDR3 is built from 12 residues. Germline CDR1 and CDR2: ENHRY and SYGVKD. V lost 8 bases and J lost 3, with 11 bases in between. CDR3 in DNA: TGTGCCATCGGCGGGGGCCTCTACGAGCAGTACTTC. This codes for CAIGGGLYEQYF.

This clonotype has a handful of counts. The V call is TRBV9, the J call TRBJ1-2, with D possibly matching TRBD1 (6 bases). V was trimmed by 0 bases and J by 4 bases, leaving 16 bases between them. Germline V gene sequence: CDR1 SGDLS, CDR2 YYNGEE. The CDR3 has 16 amino acids. In nucleotides, the CDR3 is TGTGCCAGCAGCGTAGTCGGGGGCTGGGTTGGCTATGGCTACACCTTC. Amino acid sequence: CASSVVGGWVGYGYTF.

V gene TRBV5-5 combines with J gene TRBJ2-5; the D is unclear. Germline CDR1 is SGHKS and CDR2 is YYEKEE (reference sequence). V lost 1 base and J lost 4, with 2 bases in between. The CDR3 length is 11 residues. The CDR3 region has the DNA TGTGCCAGCAGCTTGCCAGAGACCCAGTACTTC. This codes for CASSLPETQYF.

This sequence joins TRBV7-9 and TRBJ1-4; 8 bases fit TRBD1. V gave up 4 bases and J gave up 3 bases; unmatched junction bases: 4. This CDR3 spans 15 amino acids. Germline lookup yields CDR1 SEHNR and CDR2 FQNEAQ (reference sequence). This CDR3 is CASSSGGQANEKLFF. The CDR3 DNA is TGTGCCAGCAGCTCAGGGGGCCAAGCTAATGAAAAACTGTTTTTT.

The chain joins TRBV5-6 to TRBJ2-6, with D possibly TRBD1 on 7 matching bases. CDR1 is SGHDT and CDR2 is YYEEEE in the germline V gene. Trimming shortened V by 3 bases and J by 9 bases, and 28 bases separated the two germline ends. The CDR3 spans 19 residues. The CDR3 here is CASSSMRDSLLARLNVLTF. CDR3 DNA: TGTGCCAGCAGCTCGATGCGGGACAGCCTGCTCGCAAGGCTCAACGTCCTGACTTTC.

This clonotype appeared a few times. The chain uses TRBV27 and TRBJ1-2; D is possibly TRBD1 (6 bases). The V end was cut by 5 bases, the J end by 2 bases, with 12 bases between. CDR1 is MNHEY, CDR2 SMNVEV, per germline (reference sequence). This CDR3 comprises 14 residues. The DNA for the CDR3 is TGTGCCAGCAGTCGGACAGCCTTGAACTATGGCTACACCTTC. Its protein product is CASSRTALNYGYTF.

In this sample, this clonotype turned up a few times. The rearrangement joins TRBV13 to TRBJ2-1; 7 bases map to TRBD2. The J segment lost 9 bases and the V segment lost 3 bases, leaving 5 bases of the junction unmatched. The germline CDR1 and CDR2 sequences are PRHDT and FYEKMQ (reference sequence). The length of the CDR3 is 13 residues. Here the CDR3 reads CASSFAAGVEQFF. CDR3 bases: TGTGCCAGCAGCTTTGCGGCGGGGGTTGAGCAGTTCTTC.

This rearrangement joins TRBV11-2 to TRBJ1-4; no clear D. Germline-derived CDR1 and CDR2 are SGHAT and FQNNGV. The V end lost 2 bases, the J end lost 6 bases, and 4 bases lay between the germline ends. The CDR3 is 12 residues long. The DNA for the CDR3 is TGTGCCAGCAGCTTAAACCATGAAAAACTGTTTTTT. It is translated as CASSLNHEKLFF.

CDR3 sequence: CASSIGQGRNNSPLHF. CDR3 coding DNA: TGCGCCAGCAGCATTGGACAGGGAAGGAATAATTCACCCCTCCACTTT. The V gene is TRBV5-1, the J gene TRBJ1-6; 8 nucleotides match TRBD1. The CDR3 consists of 16 residues. V lost 4 bases, J lost 5 bases, and 8 bases stayed unmatched. In germline, CDR1 is SGHRS, CDR2 YFSETQ. The full variable domain, in which reference TRBV5-1 and TRBJ1-6 provide the parts outside the CDR3, is KAGVTQTPRYLIKTRGQQVTLSCSPISGHRSVSWYQQTPGQGLQFLFEYFSETQRNKGNFPGRFSGRQFSNSRSEMNVSTLELGDSALYLCASSIGQGRNNSPLHFGNGTRLTVT.

J is TRBJ1-1 and V is TRBV3-1; 7 bases line up with TRBD1. The length of the CDR3 is 19 residues. The J segment lost 0 bases and the V segment lost 1 base, leaving 14 bases of the junction unmatched. The germline V gene has CDR1 LGHDT and CDR2 YNNKEL (reference sequence). The CDR3 sequence is CASSQVASTGVGVNTEAFF. The CDR3 region has the DNA TGTGCCAGCAGCCAAGTAGCCAGCACAGGGGTGGGCGTGAACACTGAAGCTTTCTTT. Filled out from reference TRBV3-1 and TRBJ1-1, the complete variable domain reads DTAVSQTPKYLVTQMGNDKSIKCEQNLGHDTMYWYKQDSKKFLKIMFSYNNKELIINETVPNRFSPKSPDKAHLNLHINSLELGDSAVYFCASSQVASTGVGVNTEAFFGQGTRLTVV.